This T cell receptor beta chain was identified during a study of T cell changes during pregnancy in multiple sclerosis. The CDR3 has 16 residues. The repertoire was sequenced with immunoSEQ multiplex PCR; TCRdb's copy has only in-frame clones and lacks some. Of tens of thousands of clones detected, about 91% appear once; the ten largest clones hold roughly 0.5%. Sample: CD4+ T cells from peripheral blood mononuclear cells, taken in the second trimester of pregnancy. The genes are TRBV21-1 and TRBJ2-7; TRBD2 reflects the table's D call only, with no check against the DNA. TRBV21-1 is described as a pseudogene. The sequence was collected from a female donor in good health, enrolled as a control in a pregnancy study. CDR3 DNA: TGTGCCAGCAGCAAAGGGGGGGTCTGTCGTCCCTACGAGCAGTACTTC. Translation gives CASSKGGVCRPYEQYF.